Each of the 21 T cell receptor beta chains below was sequenced from the same sample in a study of vaccination and CD4 T cells after COVID-19. The Oncomine TCR Beta short-read assay was applied to DNA of cultured CD4+ T cells. TCRdb used MiXCR to reprocess the PCR reads, holding one entry per CDR3 protein. The table shows over 15,000 distinct CDR3 sequences, with under 75% occurring only once. The treatment was: roughly ten-day PBMC culture with coronavirus spike peptide pools or control peptides (ViraFEST assay). For these receptors, no antigen is known. Input material: CD4+ T cells from blood, cultured in vitro. The receptors shown here come from a human donor who had recovered from COVID-19.

This clonotype was counted a few times. The genes are TRBV24-1 and TRBJ2-3, with 9 positions matching TRBD1. The CDR3 is made up of 16 amino acids. The trim removed 4 bases at V and 4 bases at J, leaving 8 bases unmatched. In germline, CDR1 is KGHDR, CDR2 SFDVKD. The CDR3 spells CATSDIRDRESDTQYF. CDR3 in DNA: TGTGCCACCAGTGACATCCGGGACAGGGAGTCAGATACGCAGTATTTT.

A few counts support this clonotype. V and J are TRBV24-1 and TRBJ2-1, with D perhaps TRBD1 (5 bases). Trimming pared 6 bases from V and 8 bases from J, leaving 16 bases between. The CDR3 extends over 14 amino acids. Germline V gives CDR1 KGHDR, CDR2 SFDVKD. The CDR3 nucleotides read TGTGCCACCAGTTCGGCCAGTGGGGCGGATGAGCAGTTCTTC. Translated, it gives CATSSASGADEQFF.

This clonotype turned up a few times. The CDR3 protein is CSAHLRNTQYF. The CDR3 DNA sequence: TGCAGTGCTCACCTCCGGAATACGCAGTATTTT. This chain links TRBV20-1 with TRBJ2-3; D gene ambiguous. The CDR3 is 11 amino acids. The germline V and J ends were trimmed by 5 bases and 7 bases, with 10 bases remaining between them. Germline V gene sequence: CDR1 DFQATT, CDR2 SNEGSKA (reference sequence).

This rearrangement joins TRBV20-1 to TRBJ2-3; 7 bases line up with TRBD2. Looked up from germline, CDR1 is DFQATT and CDR2 is SNEGSKA (reference sequence). CDR3 size: 15 residues. J gave up 3 bases and V 5 bases, and 11 bases lay outside the gene matches. CDR3 coding DNA: TGCAGTGCTGGACCGGGTGGGGGGGGTACAGATACGCAGTATTTT. It codes for CSAGPGGGGTDTQYF.

The chain has TRBV7-9 and TRBJ2-3; D is uncertain. The germline gives CDR1 SEHNR, CDR2 FQNEAQ (reference sequence). CDR3 length equals 15 residues. The V and J ends lost 5 bases and 0 bases respectively, with 12 bases between them. The DNA for the CDR3 is TGTGCCAGCAGCCCCAAGTCACTTAGCACAGATACGCAGTATTTT. It is translated as CASSPKSLSTDTQYF.

J is TRBJ2-7 and V is TRBV5-1; the match to TRBD1 covers 7 bases. Germline V CDR1 and CDR2: SGHRS, YFSETQ. The V and J ends lost 0 bases and 5 bases, in that order; junction bases with no gene match: 11. The CDR3 spans 16 residues. CDR3: CASSLEGGQVGDEQYF. CDR3 in DNA: TGCGCCAGCAGCTTGGAAGGCGGACAGGTGGGCGACGAGCAGTACTTC. Drawing the rest from reference TRBV5-1 and TRBJ2-7, the complete variable domain is KAGVTQTPRYLIKTRGQQVTLSCSPISGHRSVSWYQQTPGQGLQFLFEYFSETQRNKGNFPGRFSGRQFSNSRSEMNVSTLELGDSALYLCASSLEGGQVGDEQYFGPGTRLTVT.

The chain joins TRBV19 to TRBJ2-5, with TRBD2 matching over 12 bases. The V segment lost 5 bases and the J segment 3 bases; nucleotides outside the gene matches: 7. Germline loops: CDR1 LNHDA, CDR2 SQIVND (reference sequence). The CDR3 length is 16 residues. CDR3 in DNA: TGTGCCAGTAGTTGGAGGGCTAGCGGGGGGGAAGAGACCCAGTACTTC. It encodes CASSWRASGGEETQYF.

The rearrangement uses TRBV21-1 and TRBJ2-1; the table's D call, TRBD2, has no DNA check behind it. TRBV21-1 is a documented pseudogene. There are 18 residues in the CDR3. The DNA for the CDR3 is TGTGCCAGCAGCCTTGGGGCTAGCGGGAGGATGCGAGTGGGTGAGCAGTTCTTC. Translating it yields CASSLGASGRMRVGEQFF.

In its sample, this clonotype is medium-sized. The CDR3 nucleotides read TGTGCCAGCAGTACTAGCGGGGGGGCAGATACGCAGTATTTT. Protein sequence: CASSTSGGADTQYF. The chain links TRBV2 to TRBJ2-3; 13 bases are a match to TRBD2. Germline CDR1 and CDR2: SNHLY and FYNNEI. The CDR3 spans 14 residues. V lost 5 bases, J lost 4 bases, and 0 bases stayed unmatched.

V usage is TRBV25-1 and J usage is TRBJ1-1, with 10 positions matching TRBD1. Losses at the gene ends were 6 bases for V and 3 bases for J; bases not matched to a gene: 7. The length of the CDR3 is 15 residues. Per germline, CDR1 MGHDK and CDR2 SYGVNS. The chain's CDR3 is CASRKTGTGDTEAFF. The CDR3 DNA is TGTGCCAGCAGGAAAACCGGGACAGGGGACACTGAAGCTTTCTTT.

This clonotype was counted only a few times. The chain has TRBV7-2 and TRBJ1-2, with TRBD1 identical over 9 bases. This CDR3 spans 13 amino acids. Trimming took 3 bases from V and 4 from J; bases not matched to a gene: 0. Germline V gene lookup returns CDR1 SGHTA and CDR2 FQGNSA. The CDR3 region is CASSLTGGYGYTF. The CDR3 nucleotides read TGTGCCAGCAGCTTGACAGGGGGCTATGGCTACACCTTC.

This clonotype appeared a few times. This chain uses TRBV20-1 with TRBJ1-2; D may be TRBD1 (6 bases). The CDR3 length is 16 residues. Per germline, CDR1 DFQATT and CDR2 SNEGSKA (reference sequence). V lost 1 base to trimming and J lost 3 bases, with 18 bases between them. The CDR3 sequence: CSARGGGDLPDYGYTF. CDR3 DNA: TGCAGTGCTAGAGGGGGGGGCGACCTTCCTGACTATGGCTACACCTTC.

This clonotype was counted only a few times. V gene TRBV24-1 combines with J gene TRBJ2-3; D is unresolved. Germline assignment: CDR1 KGHDR and CDR2 SFDVKD. V was clipped by 6 bases and J by 3 bases, with 9 bases between them. This CDR3 is 13 amino acids long. The CDR3 is CATSPGRTDTQYF. Written as DNA, the CDR3 is TGTGCCACCAGTCCGGGTAGGACAGATACGCAGTATTTT.

This chain uses TRBV10-3 with TRBJ1-1, with 9 bases matching TRBD1. V lost 10 bases and J lost 2; bases outside the gene matches: 11. The CDR3 is 15 amino acids. Germline V lookup: CDR1 ENHRY, CDR2 SYGVKD. The CDR3 DNA reads TGTGCCACCGCACCCGGGACAGGGACTAACACTGAAGCTTTCTTT. This encodes CATAPGTGTNTEAFF.

Only a few counts were recorded for this clonotype. V usage is TRBV20-1 and J usage is TRBJ2-5; D gene unclear. This CDR3 is built from 15 residues. CDR1 is DFQATT, CDR2 SNEGSKA, per germline (reference sequence). V was cut by 2 bases and J by 1 base, with 14 bases left in between. The CDR3 nucleotides read TGCAGTGCTAGATCGTCGAGGCACTTCCAAGAGACCCAGTACTTC. Translating gives CSARSSRHFQETQYF.

V gene TRBV5-5 combines with J gene TRBJ1-2, with a tentative D call TRBD1 (5 bases). Trimming stripped 4 bases from V and 3 bases from J, with 16 bases between. CDR3 length equals 15 residues. The germline V gene encodes CDR1 SGHKS and CDR2 YYEKEE (reference sequence). Here the CDR3 DNA reads TGTGCCAGCAGCCGTGCCGGGACGGAGTACTATGGCTACACCTTC. It specifies CASSRAGTEYYGYTF.

The gene calls are TRBV5-4 and TRBJ2-1, with 8 bases that match TRBD1. J lost 5 bases, V lost 4 bases, and 8 bases had no gene match. The CDR3 is 15 residues long. Germline assignment: CDR1 SGHNT and CDR2 YYREEE (reference sequence). CDR3 DNA: TGTGCCAGCAGCCCTAAGACAGGGGACCACAATGAGCAGTTCTTC. It translates to CASSPKTGDHNEQFF.

The chain links TRBV18 to TRBJ1-1; unclear D gene. The germline gives CDR1 KGHSH, CDR2 LQKENI. This CDR3 region has 14 residues. The V gene lost 1 base and the J gene lost 1 base, with 7 bases spanning the gap. The CDR3, as DNA: TGTGCCAGCTCACCACGTAGCCAGAACACTGAAGCTTTCTTT. This sequence encodes CASSPRSQNTEAFF.

This chain joins TRBV6-2 or TRBV6-3 and TRBJ2-1; TRBD2 is a possible D gene (6 bases). V was trimmed by 8 bases and J by 3 bases, leaving 26 bases between them. Per germline, CDR1 MNHEY and CDR2 SVGEGT. The CDR3 spans 18 residues. CDR3 in DNA: TGTGCCAGCCCCTTTTCCCCTAGCGCCGAAAGACTCTACAATGAGCAGTTCTTC. It is translated as CASPFSPSAERLYNEQFF.

This clonotype occurred a few times. The chain joins TRBV2 to TRBJ1-5; the D gene is possibly TRBD1 (6 bases). Between the trimmed V and J ends, which lost 1 base and 4 bases, there was a span of 14 bases. Per germline, CDR1 SNHLY and CDR2 FYNNEI. This CDR3 comprises 16 residues. DNA of the CDR3: TGTGCCAGCAGTGAAGGGACGAGGGGGACTAATCAGCCCCAGCATTTT. Residues: CASSEGTRGTNQPQHF. Filled out from reference TRBV2 and TRBJ1-5, the complete variable domain reads EPEVTQTPSHQVTQMGQEVILRCVPISNHLYFYWYRQILGQKVEFLVSFYNNEISEKSEIFDDQFSVERPDGSNFTLKIRSTKLEDSAMYFCASSEGTRGTNQPQHFGDGTRLSIL.

The rearrangement joins TRBV21-1 to TRBJ1-5. TRBV21-1 is a pseudogene. The CDR3 is made up of 15 amino acids. This CDR3 reads CASSSLVSLGQPQHF. The CDR3 DNA reads TGTGCCAGCAGCTCACTCGTCAGTTTGGGTCAGCCCCAGCATTTT.